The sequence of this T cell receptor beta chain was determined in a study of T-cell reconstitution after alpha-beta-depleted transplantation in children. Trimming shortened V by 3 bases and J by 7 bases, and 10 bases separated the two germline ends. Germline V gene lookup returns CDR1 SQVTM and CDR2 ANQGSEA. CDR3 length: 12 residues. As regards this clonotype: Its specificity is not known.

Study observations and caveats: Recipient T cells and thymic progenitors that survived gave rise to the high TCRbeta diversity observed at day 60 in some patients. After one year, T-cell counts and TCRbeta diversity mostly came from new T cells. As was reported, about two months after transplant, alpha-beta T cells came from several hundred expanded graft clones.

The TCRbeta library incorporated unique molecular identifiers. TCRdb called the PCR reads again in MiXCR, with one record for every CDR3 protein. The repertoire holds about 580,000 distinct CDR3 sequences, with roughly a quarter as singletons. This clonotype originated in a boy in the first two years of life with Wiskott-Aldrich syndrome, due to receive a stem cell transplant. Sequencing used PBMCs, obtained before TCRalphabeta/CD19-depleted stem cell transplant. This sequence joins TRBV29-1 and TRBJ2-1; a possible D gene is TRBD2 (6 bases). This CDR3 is CSVDGRRNEQFF. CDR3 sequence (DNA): TGCAGCGTTGACGGGAGACGTAATGAGCAGTTCTTC.